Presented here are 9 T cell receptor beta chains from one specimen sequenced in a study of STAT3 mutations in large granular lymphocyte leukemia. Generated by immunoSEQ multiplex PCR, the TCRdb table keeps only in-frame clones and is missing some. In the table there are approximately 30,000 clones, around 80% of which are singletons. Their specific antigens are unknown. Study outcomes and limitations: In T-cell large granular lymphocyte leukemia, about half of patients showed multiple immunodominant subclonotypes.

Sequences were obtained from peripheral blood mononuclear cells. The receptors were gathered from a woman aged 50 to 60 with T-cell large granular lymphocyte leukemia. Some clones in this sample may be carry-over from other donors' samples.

This CDR3 reads CAWSGTGKQPQHF. The CDR3 nucleotides are TGTGCCTGGAGTGGGACAGGGAAACAGCCCCAGCATTTT. The J gene is TRBJ1-5, the V gene TRBV30; the match to TRBD1 covers 8 bases. The CDR3 has 13 amino acids. Germline V gene sequence: CDR1 GTSNPN, CDR2 SVGIG (reference sequence). V trimming: 1 base; J trimming: 7 bases; junction bases outside the gene matches: 3.

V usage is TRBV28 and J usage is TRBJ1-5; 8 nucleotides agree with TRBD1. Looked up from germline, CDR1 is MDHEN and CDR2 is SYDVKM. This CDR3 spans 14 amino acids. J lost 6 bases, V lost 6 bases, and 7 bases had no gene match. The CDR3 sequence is CASREGQGGQPQHF. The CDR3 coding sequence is TGTGCCAGCAGGGAAGGACAGGGCGGTCAGCCCCAGCATTTT.

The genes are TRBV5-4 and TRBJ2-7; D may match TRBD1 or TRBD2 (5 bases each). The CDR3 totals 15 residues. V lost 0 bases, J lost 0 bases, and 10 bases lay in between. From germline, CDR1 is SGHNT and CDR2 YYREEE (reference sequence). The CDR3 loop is CASSLGGDGSYEQYF. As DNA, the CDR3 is TGTGCCAGCAGCTTGGGTGGGGACGGCTCCTACGAGCAGTACTTC.

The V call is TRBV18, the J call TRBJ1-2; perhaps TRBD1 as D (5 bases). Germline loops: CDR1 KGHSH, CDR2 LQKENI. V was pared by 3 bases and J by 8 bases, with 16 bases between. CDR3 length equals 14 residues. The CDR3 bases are TGTGCCAGCTCACCGGGTGAGGGGACCGGGGGCTACACCTTC. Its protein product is CASSPGEGTGGYTF.

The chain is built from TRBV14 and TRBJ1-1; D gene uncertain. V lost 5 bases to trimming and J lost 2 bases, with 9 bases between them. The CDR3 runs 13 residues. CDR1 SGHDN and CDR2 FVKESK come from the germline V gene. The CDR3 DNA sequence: TGTGCCAGCAGCTCTAGCGTAAACACTGAAGCTTTCTTT. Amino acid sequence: CASSSSVNTEAFF.

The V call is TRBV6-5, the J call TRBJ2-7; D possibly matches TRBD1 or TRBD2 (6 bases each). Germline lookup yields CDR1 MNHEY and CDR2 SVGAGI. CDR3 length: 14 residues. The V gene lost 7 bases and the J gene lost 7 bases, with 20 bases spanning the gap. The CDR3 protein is CASKTDRGPREQYF. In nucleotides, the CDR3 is TGTGCCAGCAAGACGGACCGGGGGCCCCGGGAGCAGTACTTC.

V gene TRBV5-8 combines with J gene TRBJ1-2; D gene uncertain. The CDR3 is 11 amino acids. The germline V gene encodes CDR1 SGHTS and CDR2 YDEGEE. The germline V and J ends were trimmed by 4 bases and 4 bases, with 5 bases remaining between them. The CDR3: CASSRGYGYTF. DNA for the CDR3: TGTGCCAGCAGCCGTGGCTATGGCTACACCTTC.

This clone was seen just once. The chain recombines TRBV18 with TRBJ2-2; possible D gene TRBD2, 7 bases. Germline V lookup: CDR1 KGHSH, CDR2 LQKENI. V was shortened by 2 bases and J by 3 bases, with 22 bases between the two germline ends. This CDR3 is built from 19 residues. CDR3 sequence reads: CASSPAGARLRDDTGELFF. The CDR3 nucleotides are TGTGCCAGCTCACCAGCGGGGGCGCGGTTGCGCGACGACACCGGGGAGCTGTTTTTT.

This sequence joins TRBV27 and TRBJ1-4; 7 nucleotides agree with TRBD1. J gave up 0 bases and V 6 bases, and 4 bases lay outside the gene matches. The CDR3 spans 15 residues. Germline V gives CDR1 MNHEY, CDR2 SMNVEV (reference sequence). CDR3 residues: CASSGTAATNEKLFF. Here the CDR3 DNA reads TGTGCCAGCAGCGGGACAGCAGCAACTAATGAAAAACTGTTTTTT.